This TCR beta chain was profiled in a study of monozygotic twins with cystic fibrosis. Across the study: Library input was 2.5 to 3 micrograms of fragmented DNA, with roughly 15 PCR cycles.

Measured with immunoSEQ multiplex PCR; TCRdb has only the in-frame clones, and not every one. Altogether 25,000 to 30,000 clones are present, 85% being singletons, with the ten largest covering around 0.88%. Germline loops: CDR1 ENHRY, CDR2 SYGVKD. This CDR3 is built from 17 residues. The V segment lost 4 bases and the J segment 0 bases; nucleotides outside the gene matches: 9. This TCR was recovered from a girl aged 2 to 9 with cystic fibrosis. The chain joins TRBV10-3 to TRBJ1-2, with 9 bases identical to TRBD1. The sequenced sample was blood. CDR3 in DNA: TGTGCCATCAGTGGACCGGGACAGGGCGGCCCTAACTATGGCTACACCTTC. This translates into CAISGPGQGGPNYGYTF.